These T cell receptor beta chains were read from a single sample in a study of blood T cell repertoires in COVID-19. Some clones are missing from TCRdb's copy, which holds only in-frame ones; the method was immunoSEQ multiplex PCR. This table has under 450,000 clones, about nine tenths appearing once. Sequencing used peripheral blood. The origin of the receptors is a woman aged 45-65 years with COVID-19, enrolled during active disease. CDR3s leave out the opening cysteine and the closing phenylalanine or tryptophan. The D gene is left open where the match is weak.

TRBV5-4	TRBJ1-6	12	-	ASRVDNEGSPLH
TRBV5-1	TRBJ1-1	13	-	ASSLGRFGNTEAF
TRBV27	TRBJ2-3	11	TRBD2	ATSRGGLNTQY
TRBV19	TRBJ2-1	11	-	ASSTHPGGEQF
TRBV29-1	TRBJ1-4	15	TRBD1	SVSLWDRVFTNEKLF
TRBV27	TRBJ1-1	12	TRBD1	ASNTQGVGNEAF
TRBV13	TRBJ2-2	14	-	ASSLGRERNTGELF
TRBV30	TRBJ2-7	15	TRBD2	AWSGLAGGRSSYEQY
TRBV5-4	TRBJ1-2	13	TRBD1	ASSFRDSAYYGYT
TRBV5-1	TRBJ1-4	13	-	ASSLVAERGEKLF
TRBV5-1	TRBJ1-2	9	-	ASSPGDGYT
TRBV9	TRBJ2-1	12	TRBD1	ASSGTGSYNEQF